A single sample gave rise to the 31 T cell receptor beta chains below, sequenced in a study of OX40 agonist ivuxolimab in advanced cancers. The method was immunoSEQ multiplex PCR; TCRdb's version includes in-frame clones alone and lacks a portion of them. The table records around 25,000 clones, about 87% of them present only once. The specimen comprised CD4+ or CD8+ T cells sorted from blood, sampled in a trial of the OX40 agonist ivuxolimab. The receptors stem from an adult with an advanced solid tumor such as melanoma, head and neck, liver or kidney cancer.

The chain recombines TRBV7-2 with TRBJ1-2; perhaps TRBD1 as D (5 bases). V lost 5 bases and J 3 bases, leaving 10 bases between the germline ends. The CDR3 length is 13 residues. Looked up from germline, CDR1 is SGHTA and CDR2 is FQGNSA. CDR3 bases: TGTGCCAGCAGCCCCGGGACGGACTATGGCTACACCTTC. Its translation: CASSPGTDYGYTF. Together with reference TRBV7-2 and TRBJ1-2, the CDR3 gives the full variable domain: GAGVSQSPSNKVTEKGKDVELRCDPISGHTALYWYRQSLGQGLEFLIYFQGNSAPDKSGLPSDRFSAERTGGSVSTLTIQRTQQEDSAVYLCASSPGTDYGYTFGSGTRLTVV.

The rearrangement links TRBV19 to TRBJ2-2; TRBD1 matches at 7 bases. Trimming removed 0 bases from V and 3 bases from J; junction bases left unmatched: 4. CDR1 LNHDA and CDR2 SQIVND come from the germline V gene (reference sequence). The CDR3 runs to 16 residues. The CDR3 nucleotides read TGTGCCAGTAGTATAGAGAAACAGGGGTACACCGGGGAGCTGTTTTTT. It yields the protein CASSIEKQGYTGELFF.

The V call is TRBV10-3, the J call TRBJ2-5; 10 bases line up with TRBD2. TRBJ2-7 matches the DNA end more closely, so the J call is doubtful. CDR1 and CDR2 from the germline V gene are ENHRY and SYGVKD. This CDR3 has 15 residues. The CDR3 loop is CAISDSSGGTYEQYF. For the CDR3, the DNA is TGTGCCATCAGTGATTCTAGCGGGGGCACCTACGAGCAGTACTTC.

The chain joins TRBV4-1 to TRBJ2-2, with 9 bases lining up with TRBD1. Trimming cost V 3 bases and J 5 bases; bases outside gene matches: 10. Germline V gives CDR1 MGHRA, CDR2 YSYEKL. This CDR3 spans 17 amino acids. The CDR3 region has the DNA TGCGCCAGCAGCCACAGAACCGGGACAGGGTCGACCGGGGAGCTGTTTTTT. This translates into CASSHRTGTGSTGELFF.

This clone was seen once. The chain couples TRBV30 to TRBJ2-1; D gene ambiguous. Between the trimmed V and J ends, which lost 5 bases and 5 bases, there was a span of 7 bases. Germline CDR1 and CDR2: GTSNPN and SVGIG (reference sequence). The CDR3 extends over 11 amino acids. The CDR3 protein is CAWGPNNEQFF. The CDR3 DNA reads TGTGCCTGGGGGCCTAACAATGAGCAGTTCTTC.

The rearrangement uses TRBV5-1 and TRBJ1-1; D is unclear. The CDR3 loop spans 15 amino acids. Deletions cut 2 bases from V and 4 bases from J, with 15 bases between. Germline values: CDR1 SGHRS, CDR2 YFSETQ. The CDR3 loop reads CASSFNGERGTEAFF. Here the CDR3 DNA reads TGCGCCAGCAGCTTTAACGGGGAGCGGGGCACTGAAGCTTTCTTT.

The gene calls are TRBV10-3 and TRBJ2-5; 11 bases agree with TRBD2. CDR1 is ENHRY, CDR2 SYGVKD, per germline. The CDR3 sequence is 18 residues long. V dropped 5 bases and J dropped 1; count of bases not matched to a gene: 12. The CDR3 reads CAISSSNSLAGVQETQYF. CDR3 coding DNA: TGTGCCATCAGTTCCTCCAACTCACTAGCGGGGGTCCAAGAGACCCAGTACTTC.

The chain has TRBV25-1 and TRBJ2-5; D tentatively fits TRBD1 or TRBD2 (6 bases each). The CDR3 loop spans 15 amino acids. The ends were cut back, 3 bases at V and 5 bases at J, with 16 bases in the middle. Germline V CDR1 and CDR2: MGHDK, SYGVNS. As DNA, the CDR3 is TGTGCCAGCAGTGATCCAAGGGGGGCGGGGGAGACCCAGTACTTC. This gives the protein CASSDPRGAGETQYF.

This chain uses TRBV18 with TRBJ1-1, with a possible D match to TRBD1 (5 bases). The CDR3 is made up of 14 amino acids. The germline gives CDR1 KGHSH, CDR2 LQKENI. The V and J ends lost 3 bases and 5 bases respectively, with 13 bases between them. The CDR3 nucleotides are TGTGCCAGCTCACCGGCAGGGAGAGTAACTGAAGCTTTCTTT. Protein: CASSPAGRVTEAFF.

The chain recombines TRBV7-9 with TRBJ1-4; 9 bases agree with TRBD1. In germline, CDR1 is SEHNR, CDR2 FQNEAQ (reference sequence). V trimming: 0 bases; J trimming: 8 bases; junction bases outside the gene matches: 7. CDR3 length equals 16 residues. CDR3 region: CASSLALGTGREKLFF. The CDR3 DNA reads TGTGCCAGCAGCTTAGCCCTGGGGACAGGGCGCGAAAAACTGTTTTTT.

The chain couples TRBV18 to TRBJ1-5; 7 bases align to TRBD1. This CDR3 is built from 14 residues. In germline, CDR1 is KGHSH, CDR2 LQKENI. The junction had 3 bases not matched to a gene; V was cut back by 6 bases and J by 1 base. This CDR3 reads CASSQQGSNQPQHF. The CDR3 bases are TGTGCCAGCTCCCAACAGGGGAGCAATCAGCCCCAGCATTTT.

This clone has a single count. The rearrangement uses TRBV27 and TRBJ2-2; 10 nucleotides align to TRBD2. The CDR3 length is 15 residues. With V trimmed by 5 bases and J by 3 bases, 3 bases remained unmatched. Germline V gene data show CDR1 as MNHEY and CDR2 as SMNVEV (reference sequence). The CDR3 region has the DNA TGTGCCAGCAGTCGGCTAGCGGGGGACACCGGGGAGCTGTTTTTT. This gives the protein CASSRLAGDTGELFF.

The chain recombines TRBV5-1 with TRBJ2-2; D remains unclear. Looked up from germline, CDR1 is SGHRS and CDR2 is YFSETQ. This CDR3 contains 16 residues. Between the trimmed V and J ends, which lost 7 bases and 2 bases, there was a span of 18 bases. The CDR3 spells CASQRIQRVNTGELFF. Here the CDR3 DNA reads TGCGCCAGCCAACGAATACAACGGGTAAACACCGGGGAGCTGTTTTTT.

The rearrangement uses TRBV6-5 and TRBJ2-7; 10 bases fit TRBD1. Germline assignment: CDR1 MNHEY and CDR2 SVGAGI. The CDR3 spans 14 residues. J was trimmed by 5 bases and V by 4 bases; bases with no gene match: 5. The CDR3 DNA reads TGTGCCAGCAGTTCGGACAGGGGGACGAACGAGCAGTACTTC. Translation: CASSSDRGTNEQYF.

The table lists this clone with a few counts. The chain uses TRBV5-5 and TRBJ2-1; D might be TRBD2 (5 bases). The V gene's germline CDR1 is SGHKS and CDR2 YYEKEE (reference sequence). The CDR3 contains 13 residues. V was cut by 4 bases and J by 7 bases, with 12 bases left in between. The CDR3 DNA sequence: TGTGCCAGCAGCCGGAATAGCGCTAATGAGCAGTTCTTC. Translated: CASSRNSANEQFF.

This rearrangement joins TRBV28 to TRBJ2-2; D call uncertain. Germline assignment: CDR1 MDHEN and CDR2 SYDVKM. Trimming left V 3 bases short and J 3 bases short, with 17 bases between. CDR3 length: 17 amino acids. As DNA, the CDR3 is TGTGCCAGCAGTTTTAGGCGGCAGAAAGGGTACACCGGGGAGCTGTTTTTT. Translating it yields CASSFRRQKGYTGELFF.

The genes are TRBV5-6 and TRBJ2-5; 10 nucleotides match TRBD2. V trimming: 4 bases; J trimming: 4 bases; junction bases outside the gene matches: 7. The CDR3 totals 15 residues. CDR1 is SGHDT, CDR2 YYEEEE, per germline. The CDR3 DNA reads as TGTGCCAGCAGCACCGCTAGCGGGAGACGAGAGACCCAGTACTTC. Translation gives CASSTASGRRETQYF.

The gene calls are TRBV12-5 and TRBJ2-1, with 8 bases fitting TRBD2. CDR1 and CDR2 from the germline V gene are LGHNT and FRNRAP. Trimming took 1 base from V and 2 from J; bases not matched to a gene: 13. This CDR3 has 19 amino acids. CDR3 DNA: TGTGCTAGTGGTTTGGCAATCATTAGCGGGAAGACGACCTACAATGAGCAGTTCTTC. Protein sequence: CASGLAIISGKTTYNEQFF.

This sequence joins TRBV14 and TRBJ1-1; D remains ambiguous. The ends were cut back, 1 base at V and 1 base at J, with 13 bases in the middle. The CDR3 is 16 amino acids. Per germline, CDR1 SGHDN and CDR2 FVKESK. CDR3 in DNA: TGTGCCAGCAGCCAAGGTTACAGACCCTGGAACACTGAAGCTTTCTTT. Amino acid sequence: CASSQGYRPWNTEAFF. Drawing the rest from reference TRBV14 and TRBJ1-1, the complete variable domain is EAGVTQFPSHSVIEKGQTVTLRCDPISGHDNLYWYRRVMGKEIKFLLHFVKESKQDESGMPNNRFLAERTGGTYSTLKVQPAELEDSGVYFCASSQGYRPWNTEAFFGQGTRLTVV.

The chain uses TRBV7-2 and TRBJ2-3, with D unclear. The V and J ends lost 4 bases and 0 bases respectively, with 8 bases between them. The CDR3 loop spans 14 amino acids. Germline values: CDR1 SGHTA, CDR2 FQGNSA. CDR3 loop: CASSSYRSTDTQYF. CDR3 coding DNA: TGTGCCAGCAGCTCGTACAGAAGCACAGATACGCAGTATTTT.

The chain joins TRBV5-1 to TRBJ1-6, with D possibly TRBD1 on 5 matching bases. The germline gives CDR1 SGHRS, CDR2 YFSETQ. CDR3 length equals 15 residues. Trimming removed 4 bases from V and 6 bases from J, with 14 bases in between. In nucleotides, the CDR3 is TGCGCCAGCAGCGCGGGACGGACGATTAATTCACCCCTCCACTTT. Translated: CASSAGRTINSPLHF.

This chain joins TRBV2 and TRBJ2-2; D might be TRBD2 (7 bases). This CDR3 spans 15 amino acids. V was shortened by 6 bases and J by 1 base, with 12 bases between the two germline ends. CDR1 is SNHLY and CDR2 is FYNNEI in the germline V gene. CDR3 sequence reads: CASSRGAENTGELFF. In nucleotides, the CDR3 is TGTGCCAGCAGCCGGGGGGCGGAGAACACCGGGGAGCTGTTTTTT.

The chain has TRBV5-8 and TRBJ2-5; D gene unclear. The V gene lost 0 bases and the J gene lost 0 bases, with 9 bases spanning the gap. Germline CDR1 reads SGHTS; CDR2 reads YDEGEE. This CDR3 is 15 amino acids long. CDR3 coding DNA: TGTGCCAGCAGCTTGGGGCAGGACCACCAAGAGACCCAGTACTTC. Protein product: CASSLGQDHQETQYF.

This sequence joins TRBV7-2 and TRBJ1-1; D is uncertain. This CDR3 contains 14 residues. The V and J ends lost 5 bases and 1 base respectively, with 11 bases between them. Germline lookup yields CDR1 SGHTA and CDR2 FQGNSA. The CDR3 bases are TGTGCCAGCAGCCTCAATGCGGGGAACACTGAAGCTTTCTTT. Protein sequence: CASSLNAGNTEAFF. The full variable domain, in which reference TRBV7-2 and TRBJ1-1 provide the parts outside the CDR3, is GAGVSQSPSNKVTEKGKDVELRCDPISGHTALYWYRQSLGQGLEFLIYFQGNSAPDKSGLPSDRFSAERTGGSVSTLTIQRTQQEDSAVYLCASSLNAGNTEAFFGQGTRLTVV.

Worth noting for this clone: Germline is not matched at one junction end, which may reflect a read error. This chain uses TRBV6-5 with TRBJ2-1, with TRBD1 identical over 10 bases. The CDR3 is 15 residues long. CDR1 and CDR2 from the germline V gene are MNHEY and SVGAGI. The CDR3 region is CASSPTGGSHNEQFF. The CDR3 coding sequence is TGTGCCAGCAGTCCGACAGGGGGCTCCCACAATGAGCAGTTCTTC.

The chain combines TRBV19 with TRBJ1-2, with TRBD1 as a possible D gene (5 bases). The CDR3 spans 13 residues. The V end was cut by 2 bases, the J end by 2 bases, with 6 bases between. Germline V gene data show CDR1 as LNHDA and CDR2 as SQIVND (reference sequence). The CDR3 protein is CASSIWGNYGYTF. Written as DNA, the CDR3 is TGTGCCAGTAGTATATGGGGGAACTATGGCTACACCTTC.

The J gene is TRBJ2-1, the V gene TRBV19; no clear D. Deletions cut 4 bases from V and 5 bases from J, with 9 bases between. CDR1 is LNHDA and CDR2 is SQIVND in the germline V gene (reference sequence). This CDR3 is 13 amino acids long. In DNA form, the CDR3 reads TGTGCCAGTAGTAGCCTCCGAGACAATGAGCAGTTCTTC. Translation: CASSSLRDNEQFF.

This clone was detected only a few times. The J gene is TRBJ1-5, the V gene TRBV7-9; 7 nucleotides agree with TRBD1. The CDR3 has 14 amino acids. The V gene's germline CDR1 is SEHNR and CDR2 FQNEAQ (reference sequence). The junction had 3 bases not matched to a gene; V was cut back by 4 bases and J by 3 bases. For the CDR3, the DNA is TGTGCCAGCAGCTGGGGACAGCTCAATCAGCCCCAGCATTTT. The encoded protein is CASSWGQLNQPQHF.

The rearrangement uses TRBV7-2 and TRBJ1-1; unclear D gene. In germline, CDR1 is SGHTA, CDR2 FQGNSA. Trimming removed 2 bases from V and 7 bases from J, with 20 bases in between. This CDR3 has 16 amino acids. In nucleotides, the CDR3 is TGTGCCAGCAGCTTAAACTCTAACCCTAGGTTGGGTGAAGCTTTCTTT. Translation gives CASSLNSNPRLGEAFF.

The rearrangement uses TRBV6-1 and TRBJ1-1; D is uncertain. The CDR3 totals 13 residues. Germline values: CDR1 MNHNS, CDR2 SASEGT. V shed 1 base and J shed 7 bases, with 10 bases lying between them. The DNA of the CDR3 is TGTGCCAGCAGTGAAGGCGGGGTGAATGAAGCTTTCTTT. It specifies CASSEGGVNEAFF.

This sequence joins TRBV5-4 and TRBJ2-1; 7 nucleotides agree with TRBD2. This CDR3 contains 15 residues. Germline CDR1 and CDR2: SGHNT and YYREEE (reference sequence). With V trimmed by 3 bases and J by 4 bases, 7 bases remained unmatched. Here the CDR3 DNA reads TGTGCCAGCAGCTCAGCCCTAGCGGATTACAATGAGCAGTTCTTC. This sequence encodes CASSSALADYNEQFF.